The sequence of this TCR beta chain was determined in a study of blood T cell repertoires in COVID-19. Across the whole study: The United States, Italy and Spain supplied acute and convalescent COVID-19 samples.

Per the authors' pipeline: The assay estimated nucleated cells by amplifying reference gene primers. Repertoires were generated with immunoSEQ multiplex PCR, while TCRdb's copy carries only in-frame clones and drops some. Clonal size and the V and J genes are those of that table, whereas D and trimming came from the DNA. The sample includes around 100,000 clones, 91% seen only once; the top ten take about 1.8%. This CDR3 has 13 amino acids. CDR1 and CDR2 from the germline V gene are LNHDA and SQIVND (reference sequence). After removal of 6 bases from V and 4 bases from J, the junction contained 4 bases not matched to a gene.

Source material: peripheral blood. This receptor was obtained from a human donor with active COVID-19. The donor label of this sample is uncertain. The chain employs TRBV19 and TRBJ1-1, with TRBD1 matching 8 bases. The CDR3 nucleotides are TGTGCCAGTAGCCCCCAGGGGGCCACTGAAGCTTTCTTT. Protein product: CASSPQGATEAFF. Drawing the rest from reference TRBV19 and TRBJ1-1, the complete variable domain is DGGITQSPKYLFRKEGQNVTLSCEQNLNHDAMYWYRQDPGQGLRLIYYSQIVNDFQKGDIAEGYSVSREKKESFPLTVTSAQKNPTAFYLCASSPQGATEAFFGQGTRLTVV.